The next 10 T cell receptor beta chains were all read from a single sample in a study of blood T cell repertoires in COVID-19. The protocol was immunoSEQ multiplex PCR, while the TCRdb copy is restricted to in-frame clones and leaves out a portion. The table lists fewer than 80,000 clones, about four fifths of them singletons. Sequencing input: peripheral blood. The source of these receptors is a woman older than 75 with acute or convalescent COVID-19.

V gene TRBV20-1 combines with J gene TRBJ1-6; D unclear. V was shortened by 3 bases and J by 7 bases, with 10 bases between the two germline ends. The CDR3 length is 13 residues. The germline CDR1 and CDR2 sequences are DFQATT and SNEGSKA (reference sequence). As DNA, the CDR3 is TGCAGTGCTAGTTCCAAGCGGAATTCACCCCTCCACTTT. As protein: CSASSKRNSPLHF.

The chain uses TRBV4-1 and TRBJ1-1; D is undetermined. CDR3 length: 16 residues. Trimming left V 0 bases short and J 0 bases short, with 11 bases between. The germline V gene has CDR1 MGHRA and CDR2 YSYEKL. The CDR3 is CASSQDWAGMNTEAFF. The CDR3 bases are TGCGCCAGCAGCCAAGATTGGGCAGGCATGAACACTGAAGCTTTCTTT.

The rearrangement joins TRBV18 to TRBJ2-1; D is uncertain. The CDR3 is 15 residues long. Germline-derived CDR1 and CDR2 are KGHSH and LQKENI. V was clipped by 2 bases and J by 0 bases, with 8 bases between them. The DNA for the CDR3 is TGTGCCAGCTCACCAGTTGGTAGCTCCTACAATGAGCAGTTCTTC. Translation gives CASSPVGSSYNEQFF. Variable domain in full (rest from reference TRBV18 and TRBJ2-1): NAGVMQNPRHLVRRRGQEARLRCSPMKGHSHVYWYRQLPEEGLKFMVYLQKENIIDESGMPKERFSAEFPKEGPSILRIQQVVRGDSAAYFCASSPVGSSYNEQFFGPGTRLTVL.

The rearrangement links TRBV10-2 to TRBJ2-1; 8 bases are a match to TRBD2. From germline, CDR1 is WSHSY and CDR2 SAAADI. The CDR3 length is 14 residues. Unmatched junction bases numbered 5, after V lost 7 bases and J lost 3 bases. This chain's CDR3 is CASTASGLYNEQFF. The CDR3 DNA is TGCGCCAGCACAGCTAGCGGGCTCTACAATGAGCAGTTCTTC.

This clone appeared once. The CDR3 here is CASSMIDRSSYEQYF. CDR3 in DNA: TGTGCCAGTAGTATGATCGACAGGAGCTCCTACGAGCAGTACTTC. This chain joins TRBV19 and TRBJ2-7, with TRBD1 as a possible D gene (6 bases). CDR3 length equals 15 residues. CDR1 and CDR2 from the germline V gene are LNHDA and SQIVND (reference sequence). V was cut by 3 bases and J by 0 bases, with 12 bases left in between.

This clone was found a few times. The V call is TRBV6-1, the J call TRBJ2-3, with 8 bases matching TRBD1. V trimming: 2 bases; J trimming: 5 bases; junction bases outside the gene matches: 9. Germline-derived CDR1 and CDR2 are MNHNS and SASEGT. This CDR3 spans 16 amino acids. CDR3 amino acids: CASSERQGALVDTQYF. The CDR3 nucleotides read TGTGCCAGCAGTGAAAGGCAGGGGGCCCTCGTAGATACGCAGTATTTT.

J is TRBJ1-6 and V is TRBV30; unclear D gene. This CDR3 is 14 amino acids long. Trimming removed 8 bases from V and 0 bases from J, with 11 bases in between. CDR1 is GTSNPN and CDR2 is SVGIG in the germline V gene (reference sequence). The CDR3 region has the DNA TGTGCCGGGATGAGGAGCTCCTATAATTCACCCCTCCACTTT. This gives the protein CAGMRSSYNSPLHF.

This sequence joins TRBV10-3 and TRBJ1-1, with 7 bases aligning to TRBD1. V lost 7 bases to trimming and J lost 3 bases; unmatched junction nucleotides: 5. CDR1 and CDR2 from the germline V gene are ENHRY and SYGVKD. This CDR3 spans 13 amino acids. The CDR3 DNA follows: TGTGCCATCACCCAGCAGGGGGACACTGAAGCTTTCTTT. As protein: CAITQQGDTEAFF.

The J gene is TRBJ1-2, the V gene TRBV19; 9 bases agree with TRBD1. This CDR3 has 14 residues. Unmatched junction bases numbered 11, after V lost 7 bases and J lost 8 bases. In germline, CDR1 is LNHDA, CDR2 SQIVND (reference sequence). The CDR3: CASKPSGTGIGYTF. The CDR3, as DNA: TGTGCCAGTAAACCATCCGGGACAGGGATCGGCTACACCTTC. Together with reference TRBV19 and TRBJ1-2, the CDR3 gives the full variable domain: DGGITQSPKYLFRKEGQNVTLSCEQNLNHDAMYWYRQDPGQGLRLIYYSQIVNDFQKGDIAEGYSVSREKKESFPLTVTSAQKNPTAFYLCASKPSGTGIGYTFGSGTRLTVV.

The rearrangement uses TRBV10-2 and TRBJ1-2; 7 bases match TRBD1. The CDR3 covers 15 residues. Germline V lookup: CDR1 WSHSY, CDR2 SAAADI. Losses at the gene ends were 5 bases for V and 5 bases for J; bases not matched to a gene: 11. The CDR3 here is CASSFSGTENYGYTF. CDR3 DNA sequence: TGCGCCAGCAGTTTCTCCGGGACAGAGAATTATGGCTACACCTTC.